This T cell receptor (beta chain) was captured in a study of blood T cell repertoires in COVID-19 (dated by TCRdb to 2020 to 2021). Looking at the study overall: Samples covering the acute and convalescent phases of COVID-19 were provided by collaborators in the United States, Italy and Spain. Sample metadata almost always included a de-identified subject ID, COVID-19 status, age in years and sex. The repertoires were made available in a free public database intended to serve as a resource for research on the immune response to SARS-CoV-2. The material from the prospective study consisted of cDNA or gDNA derived from T cells, B-cell-depleted T cells, or PBMCs. HLA class I and class II types, where available, came from metadata supplied by the sample provider rather than from assay-based typing. The dataset comprised deeply sampled blood TCRbeta repertoires from subjects exposed to, actively infected with, or recovered from COVID-19. The samples were drawn from the first 160 participants of the ongoing ImmuneRACE study and from 1,254 subjects provided by 6 global collaborators. General conclusions and limits of the study: How much clinical and demographic metadata was included differed by source and by participant, and the metadata was provided uncurated.

TCRbeta CDR3 regions were amplified from genomic DNA using the immunoSEQ Assay, a bias-controlled multiplex PCR. The paper's data handling went like this. The number of nucleated cells in each sample was estimated by amplification of reference gene primers within the assay. To quantify the absolute abundance of each unique TCRbeta CDR3 rearrangement, sequence reads were collapsed and filtered. For each sample, productive Simpson clonality was calculated by taking the square root of Simpson's diversity index across productive rearrangements. Imported from immuneACCESS, the table was reduced by TCRdb to in-frame sequences with V and J called. These copies leave out some clones; in studies compared against another copy, an unresolved V gene accounts for under half, and the cause of the remainder is not known. V, J and clone size derive from that table, while D and trimming were established from the DNA sequence. The sample records 100,000 to 150,000 clones, 80% to 90% of which are singletons. Roughly 7.9% of the sample goes to the ten largest clones.

The CDR3 measures 15 amino acids from cysteine to phenylalanine. The DNA shown is the 45-base CDR3, in frame from base 1. Sequences SGHAT (CDR1) and FQNNGV (CDR2) are obtained from the germline V gene. The germline V end is reduced by 5 bases and the J end by 0 bases; junction bases left unmatched: 4. On this clone itself: Its specific antigen is unknown. No base quality information exists; no much larger clone differs at one position.

Another Seattle source contributed samples from volunteer blood donors who had recovered from COVID-19. Collaborating institutions collected whole blood in K2EDTA tubes following their own protocols. Collaborator samples were shipped for TCRbeta analysis as frozen whole blood, isolated PBMCs, or DNA extracted from either sample type. In this chain, TRBV11-2 is recombined with TRBJ1-1, with TRBD1 matching 9 junction bases. Source material: peripheral blood. This sequence was found in a man between 65 and 85 years old who had recovered from COVID-19. Here the CDR3 is given as CASSGGDRVNTEAFF. The nucleotides are TGTGCCAGCAGCGGGGGGGACAGGGTGAACACTGAAGCTTTCTTT.